This T cell receptor beta chain is from a study of blood T cells in healthy people across ages. The study's findings and limits: Underestimates were what the diversity estimates from one million T cells were considered to be.

A second PCR of 7 to 11 cycles used a sample-barcoded 5' primer and a J-beta primer mix. Each of the cDNA molecules was tagged by a template-switch adaptor with 12 random nucleotides. CDR3-containing paired-end reads numbering at least 2.5 million came from each sample. TCRdb independently ran MiXCR on the 5' RACE reads; one entry per CDR3 protein. The table shows roughly 930,000 distinct CDR3 sequences, with under 50% occurring only once. The V and J ends lost 1 base and 0 bases respectively, with 11 bases between them. The CDR3 has 16 residues. Germline lookup yields CDR1 SGHRS and CDR2 YFSETQ. This clonotype was counted a few times. Its specificity is unknown. In terms of origin and age, donors were healthy Caucasian individuals from Russia aged about 6 to 90.

The source is a man aged 30 to 39 in good health. The sample taken for sequencing was blood. The V gene is TRBV5-1, the J gene TRBJ2-1; D assignment may be TRBD1 or TRBD2 (5 bases each). In DNA form, the CDR3 reads TGCGCCAGCAGCTTGCGGGGCTGGGACTCCTACAATGAGCAGTTCTTC. This codes for CASSLRGWDSYNEQFF.